The next 23 T cell receptor beta chains were all read from a single sample in a study of blood T cells in healthy people across ages. With a J-beta primer mix and a sample-barcoded 5' primer, a second PCR ran about 7 to 11 cycles. In TCRdb, the 5' RACE reads were re-called with MiXCR into one record per CDR3 protein. The repertoire consists of 700,000 to 850,000 distinct CDR3 sequences, with around half occurring once and the leading ten covering roughly two fifths. The sequenced sample consisted of blood. The receptor set was obtained from an elderly man in good health.

V and J are TRBV2 and TRBJ2-4, with 8 nucleotides matching TRBD2. The assigned J gene may be wrong: the sequence end matches TRBJ2-7 better. Germline-derived CDR1 and CDR2 are SNHLY and FYNNEI. This CDR3 is built from 15 residues. CDR3: CASSEQIAGWYEQYF. The CDR3 nucleotides are TGTGCCAGCAGTGAACAGATAGCGGGATGGTACGAGCAGTACTTC.

J is TRBJ2-3 and V is TRBV20-1; the match to TRBD2 covers 13 bases. CDR3 length: 15 amino acids. Germline lookup yields CDR1 DFQATT and CDR2 SNEGSKA (reference sequence). Trimming took 5 bases from V and 5 from J; bases not matched to a gene: 7. The CDR3 coding sequence is TGCAGTGCTTGGACTAGCGGGAGAGAGAAAGATACGCAGTATTTT. Protein: CSAWTSGREKDTQYF.

V is TRBV7-8 and J is TRBJ2-1; 7 bases align to TRBD2. The last part of the DNA fits TRBJ2-7 better; the J call may be wrong. CDR3 length: 18 amino acids. Germline CDR1 is SGHVS and CDR2 is FQNEAQ. The CDR3 sequence is CASSFLSRTRLGNNEQYF. DNA for the CDR3: TGTGCCAGCAGCTTCCTCTCAAGGACTAGATTGGGTAATAATGAGCAGTACTTC.

The V and J genes are TRBV27 and TRBJ2-5; no reliable D call. The germline V and J ends were trimmed by 2 bases and 11 bases, with 18 bases remaining between them. This CDR3 comprises 14 residues. Germline V gene data show CDR1 as MNHEY and CDR2 as SMNVEV (reference sequence). For the CDR3, the DNA is TGTGCCAGCAGTTTACGCTTAGCAACCAATGAGCAGTACTTC. Residues: CASSLRLATNEQYF.

This clonotype came up many times. The chain joins TRBV11-3 to TRBJ1-5, with D tentatively TRBD1 (5 bases). Trimming stripped 5 bases from V and 1 base from J, with 12 bases between. Germline V gene data show CDR1 as SGHNT and CDR2 as YENEEA. The CDR3 is 15 residues long. The DNA of the CDR3 is TGTGCCAGCAGCGAAGGGGCAGCGAGCAATCAGCCCCAGCATTTT. Translation gives CASSEGAASNQPQHF.

This sequence joins TRBV5-1 and TRBJ2-3; 10 positions match TRBD2. This CDR3 contains 17 residues. Trimming removed 4 bases from V and 5 bases from J; junction bases left unmatched: 13. Germline loops: CDR1 SGHRS, CDR2 YFSETQ. For the CDR3, the DNA is TGCGCCAGCAGCCCCCTCGGAGCGGGAGGGCCGGTAGATACGCAGTATTTT. Translation gives CASSPLGAGGPVDTQYF.

This chain joins TRBV12-3 or TRBV12-4 and TRBJ1-1, with TRBD1 matching over 9 bases. The CDR3 totals 14 residues. Trimming at V came to 3 bases and at J to 4 bases, leaving 3 bases not matched to a gene. The CDR3 reads CASSFLQGATEAFF. CDR3 nucleotides: TGTGCCAGCAGTTTCTTACAGGGGGCCACTGAAGCTTTCTTT.

The chain recombines TRBV28 with TRBJ2-5, with 9 nucleotides matching TRBD2. The germline CDR1 and CDR2 sequences are MDHEN and SYDVKM. Trimming cost V 10 bases and J 3 bases; bases outside gene matches: 9. This CDR3 has 14 residues. The CDR3 reads CATQIRGGEETQYF. CDR3 DNA: TGTGCCACCCAAATACGCGGGGGGGAAGAGACCCAGTACTTC. The whole variable domain, remainder taken from reference TRBV28 and TRBJ2-5, is DVKVTQSSRYLVKRTGEKVFLECVQDMDHENMFWYRQDPGLGLRLIYFSYDVKMKEKGDIPEGYSVSREKKERFSLILESASTNQTSMYLCATQIRGGEETQYFGPGTRLLVL.

The rearrangement joins TRBV28 to TRBJ1-1, with TRBD1 as a possible D gene (6 bases). Germline CDR1 and CDR2: MDHEN and SYDVKM. Trimming pared 5 bases from V and 1 base from J, leaving 11 bases between. This CDR3 comprises 14 residues. CDR3 region: CASSGDNRNTEAFF. The CDR3 DNA sequence: TGTGCCAGCAGTGGGGACAACCGGAACACTGAAGCTTTCTTT.

The chain joins TRBV9 to TRBJ2-2, with D perhaps matching TRBD1 (6 bases). Germline assignment: CDR1 SGDLS and CDR2 YYNGEE. This CDR3 spans 15 amino acids. V was pared by 4 bases and J by 6 bases, with 16 bases between. The CDR3: CASSPRLEGAGELFF. CDR3 DNA sequence: TGTGCCAGCAGCCCCCGGCTAGAGGGGGCCGGGGAGCTGTTTTTT.

V gene TRBV20-1 combines with J gene TRBJ2-2; TRBD2 matches 12 bases. Trimming removed 6 bases from V and 1 base from J; junction bases left unmatched: 6. CDR1 and CDR2 (germline): DFQATT, SNEGSKA (reference sequence). The CDR3 extends over 16 amino acids. CDR3 loop: CSAPLAGGLNTGELFF. The CDR3, as DNA: TGCAGTGCGCCTCTAGCGGGAGGGTTGAACACCGGGGAGCTGTTTTTT.

This sequence joins TRBV20-1 and TRBJ2-4; TRBD1 aligns across 7 bases. The V gene end was trimmed by 0 bases and the J gene end by 4 bases; junction bases not matched to a gene: 15. Germline V lookup: CDR1 DFQATT, CDR2 SNEGSKA (reference sequence). The CDR3 covers 18 residues. The CDR3 sequence: CSARERSSAGTAKNIQYF. The CDR3 DNA follows: TGCAGTGCTAGAGAGAGATCGTCAGCCGGGACAGCAAAAAACATTCAGTACTTC.

The genes are TRBV20-1 and TRBJ2-1; D perhaps matches TRBD2 (6 bases). The CDR3 consists of 17 residues. Germline-derived CDR1 and CDR2 are DFQATT and SNEGSKA (reference sequence). With 0 bases removed from V and 4 bases from J, the gap between germline ends came to 19 bases. The CDR3 here is CSARDPRGGGLYNEQFF. The CDR3 bases are TGCAGTGCTAGAGACCCTAGGGGCGGAGGGCTTTACAATGAGCAGTTCTTC.

J is TRBJ2-3 and V is TRBV12-5; D is uncertain. The CDR3 has 13 amino acids. V gave up 6 bases and J gave up 6 bases, with 13 bases separating them. CDR1 LGHNT and CDR2 FRNRAP come from the germline V gene. CDR3 protein: CASGRTPRDTQYF. The CDR3 coding sequence is TGTGCTAGTGGGAGGACCCCGCGGGATACGCAGTATTTT.

This clonotype was recorded only once. The rearrangement joins TRBV28 to TRBJ1-5, with D maybe TRBD1 (6 bases). Trimming stripped 3 bases from V and 3 bases from J, with 9 bases between. There are 14 residues in the CDR3. Germline-derived CDR1 and CDR2 are MDHEN and SYDVKM. CDR3 in amino acids: CASSFGQYNQPQHF. CDR3 sequence (DNA): TGTGCCAGCAGTTTCGGACAGTACAATCAGCCCCAGCATTTT.

The chain uses TRBV27 and TRBJ2-3; no clear D. The germline gives CDR1 MNHEY, CDR2 SMNVEV (reference sequence). This CDR3 contains 16 residues. Trimming took off 0 bases at V and 2 bases at J, with 12 bases between the two ends. The CDR3 coding sequence is TGTGCCAGCAGTTTATCCCCGGGCGACCCCACAGATACGCAGTATTTT. Translating gives CASSLSPGDPTDTQYF.

The rearrangement uses TRBV5-1 and TRBJ2-5; no firm D call. Between the trimmed V and J ends, which lost 3 bases and 2 bases, there was a span of 8 bases. The CDR3 runs to 13 residues. Germline CDR1 is SGHRS and CDR2 is YFSETQ. Here the CDR3 reads CASSSASQETQYF. For the CDR3, the DNA is TGCGCCAGCAGCTCTGCCAGTCAAGAGACCCAGTACTTC.

The chain recombines TRBV14 with TRBJ2-4; D is possibly TRBD2 (6 bases). V lost 1 base, J lost 6 bases, and 10 bases lay in between. The germline V gene encodes CDR1 SGHDN and CDR2 FVKESK. The CDR3 contains 14 residues. The DNA for the CDR3 is TGTGCCAGCAGCCAAGGCGCCGGGGGAAACATTCAGTACTTC. It encodes CASSQGAGGNIQYF.

The rearrangement links TRBV24-1 to TRBJ2-7; the D gene could be TRBD1 or TRBD2 (6 bases each). The germline CDR1 and CDR2 sequences are KGHDR and SFDVKD. The CDR3 is 13 residues long. Trimming pared 4 bases from V and 6 bases from J, leaving 12 bases between. DNA of the CDR3: TGTGCCACCAGTGACCCTGGAGGGGGCGAGCAGTACTTC. As protein: CATSDPGGGEQYF.

This clonotype was seen just once. The chain uses TRBV4-2 and TRBJ2-3; 9 nucleotides match TRBD2. Germline V CDR1 and CDR2: LGHNA, YNFKEQ. The J segment lost 0 bases and the V segment lost 5 bases, leaving 9 bases of the junction unmatched. The CDR3 loop spans 17 amino acids. The CDR3 DNA follows: TGTGCCAGCAGCGCAATTCTAGCGGGGAGGAGCACAGATACGCAGTATTTT. It codes for CASSAILAGRSTDTQYF.

The J gene is TRBJ2-3, the V gene TRBV5-1; no clear D gene. Germline V gene lookup returns CDR1 SGHRS and CDR2 YFSETQ. The CDR3 has 13 residues. V shed 2 bases and J shed 14 bases, with 18 bases lying between them. The CDR3 sequence: CASSFRQHRYAYF. CDR3 in DNA: TGCGCCAGCAGCTTTCGTCAGCACAGATACGCGTATTTT. Full variable domain (outside the CDR3, taken from reference TRBV5-1 and TRBJ2-3): KAGVTQTPRYLIKTRGQQVTLSCSPISGHRSVSWYQQTPGQGLQFLFEYFSETQRNKGNFPGRFSGRQFSNSRSEMNVSTLELGDSALYLCASSFRQHRYAYFGPGTRLTVL.

The chain has TRBV10-3 and TRBJ2-2; D ambiguous. The germline gives CDR1 ENHRY, CDR2 SYGVKD. The length of the CDR3 is 12 residues. Trimming left V 7 bases short and J 4 bases short, with 7 bases between. CDR3 nucleotides: TGTGCCATCAAAGCCACCACCGGGGAGCTGTTTTTT. Its translation: CAIKATTGELFF.

The sample holds a few counts of this clonotype. This sequence joins TRBV27 and TRBJ2-4; unclear D gene. Germline V gene lookup returns CDR1 MNHEY and CDR2 SMNVEV (reference sequence). CDR3 length: 16 amino acids. Trimming shortened V by 0 bases and J by 0 bases, and 9 bases separated the two germline ends. The CDR3 region has the DNA TGTGCCAGCAGTTTATCTTCCAGCTTAGCCAAAAACATTCAGTACTTC. Its translation: CASSLSSSLAKNIQYF.